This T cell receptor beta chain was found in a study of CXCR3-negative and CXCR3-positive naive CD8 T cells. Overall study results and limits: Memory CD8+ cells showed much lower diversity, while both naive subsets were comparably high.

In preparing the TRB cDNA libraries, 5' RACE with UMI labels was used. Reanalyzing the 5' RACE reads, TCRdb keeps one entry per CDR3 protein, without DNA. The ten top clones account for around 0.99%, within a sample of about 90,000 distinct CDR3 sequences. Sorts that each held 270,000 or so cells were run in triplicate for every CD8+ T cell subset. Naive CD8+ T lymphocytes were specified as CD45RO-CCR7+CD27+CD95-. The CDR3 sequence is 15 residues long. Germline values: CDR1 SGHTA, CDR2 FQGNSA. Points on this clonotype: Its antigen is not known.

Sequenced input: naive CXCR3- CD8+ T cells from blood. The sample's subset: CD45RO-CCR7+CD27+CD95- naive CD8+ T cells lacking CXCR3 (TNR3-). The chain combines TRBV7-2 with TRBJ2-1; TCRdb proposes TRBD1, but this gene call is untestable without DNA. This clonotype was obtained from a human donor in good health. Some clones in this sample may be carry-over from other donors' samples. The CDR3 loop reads CASSYDRGLNNEQFF.